Below are 30 T cell receptor beta chains sequenced from a single sample in a study of spatial heterogeneity in lung cancer. Using its own MiXCR run on the 5' RACE reads, TCRdb lists one record per CDR3 protein. The table records 40,000 to 45,000 distinct CDR3 sequences, 6% to 7.5% of them present only once. The time point: sample taken at primary tumor resection. The sequenced material consisted of unsorted whole RNA from tumor, nontumor lung or frozen PBMC. This specimen consisted of PBMCs, obtained at surgery. Every receptor here comes from a female donor with early-stage non-small cell lung cancer.

At least ten counts were recorded for this clonotype. CDR3 sequence: CSGGGGAISNTEAFF. The CDR3 DNA reads TGCAGCGGTGGAGGGGGAGCGATTTCGAACACTGAAGCTTTCTTT. This sequence joins TRBV29-1 and TRBJ1-1; weak D call: TRBD1 (6 bases). The V end was cut by 7 bases, the J end by 1 base, with 19 bases between. The CDR3 loop spans 15 amino acids. Germline V gives CDR1 SQVTM, CDR2 ANQGSEA.

This clonotype was found many times. This rearrangement joins TRBV10-1 to TRBJ1-5, with TRBD1 identical over 10 bases. After removal of 5 bases from V and 3 bases from J, the junction contained 10 bases not matched to a gene. Germline CDR1 reads WNHNN; CDR2 reads SYGVQD (reference sequence). The CDR3 is made up of 17 amino acids. CDR3 bases: TGCGCCAGCAGTCGGACAGGGGGACCTACCCTCAATCAGCCCCAGCATTTT. It codes for CASSRTGGPTLNQPQHF.

In regard to this clonotype: A much larger clone differs from this one at a single base, so this may be a read error. The V and J genes are TRBV29-1 and TRBJ2-3; possible D gene TRBD1, 5 bases. Germline V gives CDR1 SQVTM, CDR2 ANQGSEA. The CDR3 has 13 residues. V gave up 3 bases and J gave up 4 bases, with 11 bases separating them. The CDR3 region is CSVDEGASDTQYF. The CDR3 region has the DNA TGCAGCGTTGATGAAGGGGCGTCAGATACGCAGTATTTT.

This clonotype was detected ten times or more. This chain connects TRBV28 to TRBJ2-7, with 7 bases matching TRBD1. With V trimmed by 8 bases and J by 3 bases, 4 bases remained unmatched. CDR3 length: 12 residues. The germline V gene encodes CDR1 MDHEN and CDR2 SYDVKM. DNA of the CDR3: TGTGCCAGCCGACAGGGAGACTACGAGCAGTACTTC. Amino acid sequence: CASRQGDYEQYF. Based on the CDR3 plus reference TRBV28 and TRBJ2-7, the full variable domain is DVKVTQSSRYLVKRTGEKVFLECVQDMDHENMFWYRQDPGLGLRLIYFSYDVKMKEKGDIPEGYSVSREKKERFSLILESASTNQTSMYLCASRQGDYEQYFGPGTRLTVT.

The sample holds many counts of this clonotype. The V gene is TRBV20-1, the J gene TRBJ1-1; no clear D gene. The germline V gene encodes CDR1 DFQATT and CDR2 SNEGSKA (reference sequence). The length of the CDR3 is 12 residues. Trimming took 4 bases from V and 2 from J, leaving 8 bases between them. The DNA for the CDR3 is TGCAGTGCTACACAGCCTAACACTGAAGCTTTCTTT. Translation gives CSATQPNTEAFF.

This clonotype was detected a few times. V and J are TRBV11-2 and TRBJ2-3; TRBD2 matches at 7 bases. CDR1 is SGHAT, CDR2 FQNNGV, per germline. The CDR3 contains 18 residues. Trimming removed 5 bases from V and 2 bases from J; junction bases left unmatched: 16. Here the CDR3 DNA reads TGTGCCAGCAGCCCTTTCTTACTAGCGCTAGGGTCCACAGATACGCAGTATTTT. Translated, it gives CASSPFLLALGSTDTQYF.

This clonotype was observed at least ten times. The gene calls are TRBV7-2 and TRBJ1-1, with D hard to call. Trimming cost V 5 bases and J 4 bases, with 11 bases left between them. Germline V lookup: CDR1 SGHTA, CDR2 FQGNSA. The CDR3 spans 13 residues. The CDR3 spells CASSPAFSTEAFF. The CDR3 bases are TGTGCCAGCAGCCCCGCTTTTAGCACTGAAGCTTTCTTT.

This clonotype was detected ten times or more. This CDR3 reads CATSDPGQGTDTQYF. CDR3 in DNA: TGTGCCACCAGTGATCCGGGACAGGGCACAGATACGCAGTATTTT. The chain is built from TRBV24-1 and TRBJ2-3; 8 positions agree with TRBD1. With 3 bases clipped from V and 1 base from J, the junction kept 2 bases outside the gene matches. Germline-derived CDR1 and CDR2 are KGHDR and SFDVKD. The CDR3 length is 15 residues.

This clonotype has at least ten counts. The chain combines TRBV4-3 with TRBJ2-4; TRBD1 matches at 7 bases. The CDR3 is 15 amino acids. Germline values: CDR1 LGHNA, CDR2 YSLEER. Trimming took 5 bases from V and 1 from J; bases not matched to a gene: 5. CDR3 sequence reads: CASSVTGKAKNIQYF. The DNA of the CDR3 is TGCGCCAGCAGCGTGACAGGGAAGGCCAAAAACATTCAGTACTTC.

This clonotype has more than one count but fewer than ten. The rearrangement links TRBV11-2 to TRBJ1-2; 8 bases line up with TRBD1. CDR3 length equals 17 residues. J gave up 0 bases and V 2 bases, and 8 bases lay outside the gene matches. Germline V gene lookup returns CDR1 SGHAT and CDR2 FQNNGV. CDR3 nucleotides: TGTGCCAGCAGCTTAATGCAGGGGGCGATAGCTAACTATGGCTACACCTTC. Translation: CASSLMQGAIANYGYTF.

Ten or more counts support this clonotype. V usage is TRBV27 and J usage is TRBJ2-7; D is possibly TRBD1 (6 bases). The germline V gene encodes CDR1 MNHEY and CDR2 SMNVEV (reference sequence). The CDR3 is 15 residues long. Trimming took 4 bases from V and 2 from J, leaving 15 bases between them. The CDR3 loop reads CASSSPGRGTYEQYF. The DNA for the CDR3 is TGTGCCAGCAGTTCCCCGGGCAGGGGCACCTACGAGCAGTACTTC.

This clonotype was picked up many times. CDR3 in amino acids: CASSLVAGSGGYTF. The CDR3, as DNA: TGCGCCAGCAGCTTGGTGGCGGGTTCGGGCGGCTACACCTTC. The chain has TRBV5-1 and TRBJ1-2; no definite D call. The CDR3 totals 14 residues. The V gene's germline CDR1 is SGHRS and CDR2 YFSETQ. Trimming shortened V by 0 bases and J by 8 bases, and 14 bases separated the two germline ends.

This clonotype was observed many times. The chain carries TRBV10-3 and TRBJ2-7; 14 nucleotides agree with TRBD2. J gave up 6 bases and V 6 bases, and 4 bases lay outside the gene matches. CDR3 length equals 14 residues. Germline V CDR1 and CDR2: ENHRY, SYGVKD. The CDR3 DNA reads TGTGCCATCAGAGGACTAGCGGGGGGAAGCGAGCAGTACTTC. Translating gives CAIRGLAGGSEQYF.

This clonotype was counted at least ten times. The chain has TRBV5-1 and TRBJ1-2; D might be TRBD1 (5 bases). This CDR3 spans 14 amino acids. Germline loops: CDR1 SGHRS, CDR2 YFSETQ. Trimming left V 0 bases short and J 8 bases short, with 14 bases between. CDR3 bases: TGCGCCAGCAGCTTGGCGGCAGGGAGAGAGGGCTACACCTTC. Residues: CASSLAAGREGYTF.

The table lists this clonotype with many counts. This rearrangement joins TRBV6-5 to TRBJ2-2; 8 bases are shared with TRBD1. Germline values: CDR1 MNHEY, CDR2 SVGAGI. This CDR3 is 17 amino acids long. The trim removed 2 bases at V and 5 bases at J, leaving 10 bases unmatched. CDR3 region: CASSYPTGAVGTGELFF. CDR3 bases: TGTGCCAGCAGTTACCCGACAGGGGCGGTTGGGACCGGGGAGCTGTTTTTT.

There are a few counts of this clonotype. V gene TRBV29-1 combines with J gene TRBJ1-5; 7 bases map to TRBD1. This CDR3 contains 13 residues. Trimming took 7 bases from V and 7 from J; bases not matched to a gene: 10. Germline CDR1 and CDR2: SQVTM and ANQGSEA. Here the CDR3 reads CSASTGPWQPQHF. The CDR3 nucleotides are TGCAGCGCTTCGACAGGGCCGTGGCAGCCCCAGCATTTT.

This clonotype was found many times. The chain is built from TRBV5-1 and TRBJ1-4; 8 bases line up with TRBD1. The V gene's germline CDR1 is SGHRS and CDR2 YFSETQ. CDR3 length equals 18 residues. Trimming cost V 3 bases and J 5 bases; bases outside gene matches: 15. The CDR3 DNA reads as TGCGCCAGCAGCTCCGGGACAGGAGCCACGCGGATAAATGAAAAACTGTTTTTT. As protein: CASSSGTGATRINEKLFF.

V usage is TRBV5-1 and J usage is TRBJ1-5, with a weak D call TRBD1 (6 bases). This CDR3 has 14 amino acids. Germline assignment: CDR1 SGHRS and CDR2 YFSETQ. Trimming cost V 0 bases and J 4 bases, with 8 bases left between them. CDR3 residues: CASSLGTANQPQHF. The CDR3 DNA is TGCGCCAGCAGCTTGGGGACAGCTAATCAGCCCCAGCATTTT.

This clonotype was observed at least ten times. The chain has TRBV7-9 and TRBJ2-5; D remains unclear. The CDR3 covers 12 residues. Germline-derived CDR1 and CDR2 are SEHNR and FQNEAQ (reference sequence). Trimming removed 5 bases from V and 5 bases from J, with 9 bases in between. CDR3 protein: CASSPNGETQYF. The CDR3 nucleotides read TGTGCCAGCAGCCCGAACGGCGAGACCCAGTACTTC.

This clonotype was detected a few times. The chain combines TRBV29-1 with TRBJ1-2; 7 bases agree with TRBD1. The CDR3 runs to 12 residues. Trimming removed 7 bases from V and 8 bases from J; junction bases left unmatched: 10. The germline gives CDR1 SQVTM, CDR2 ANQGSEA. The CDR3 protein is CSETTGELGYTF. CDR3 in DNA: TGCAGCGAGACCACAGGGGAACTCGGCTACACCTTC.

This clonotype was counted ten times or more. The chain recombines TRBV12-3 or TRBV12-4 with TRBJ1-6; D perhaps matches TRBD1 (5 bases). The V end lost 0 bases, the J end lost 12 bases, and 9 bases lay between the germline ends. The CDR3 totals 13 residues. DNA for the CDR3: TGTGCCAGCAGTTTAGCGCGGGGCAGACCCCTCCACTTT. This sequence encodes CASSLARGRPLHF.

This clonotype was found many times. The chain combines TRBV7-2 with TRBJ1-1; TRBD1 agrees at 7 bases. Germline CDR1 SGHTA, CDR2 FQGNSA. V shed 3 bases and J 5 bases; nucleotides not matched to a gene: 6. The CDR3 runs to 14 residues. CDR3 residues: CASSFRGSLTEAFF. The CDR3 DNA follows: TGTGCCAGCAGCTTCAGGGGGAGTCTTACTGAAGCTTTCTTT.

The chain carries TRBV12-3 or TRBV12-4 and TRBJ2-7; TRBD2 aligns across 8 bases. The CDR3 consists of 14 residues. V dropped 3 bases and J dropped 3; count of bases not matched to a gene: 4. CDR3 sequence reads: CASSLSGSLYEQYF. The DNA of the CDR3 is TGTGCCAGCAGTTTGAGCGGGAGTCTCTACGAGCAGTACTTC.

This clonotype was observed at least ten times. The chain joins TRBV28 to TRBJ1-5; TRBD1 might be the D (5 bases). Trimming left V 6 bases short and J 1 base short, with 10 bases between. This CDR3 is 14 amino acids long. In germline, CDR1 is MDHEN, CDR2 SYDVKM. The CDR3 protein is CASRRQSSNQPQHF. CDR3 nucleotide sequence: TGTGCCAGCAGAAGACAGTCGAGCAATCAGCCCCAGCATTTT.

This clonotype has more than one count but fewer than ten. DNA for the CDR3: TGTGCCAGCAGCCAGGGGGATCAGTACCAAGAGACCCAGTACTTC. This sequence encodes CASSQGDQYQETQYF. The chain carries TRBV4-2 and TRBJ2-5; the D gene could be TRBD1 or TRBD2 (5 bases each). CDR1 is LGHNA, CDR2 YNFKEQ, per germline. V was trimmed by 3 bases and J by 0 bases, leaving 11 bases between them. The CDR3 runs 15 residues.

Concerning this clonotype: Just one base apart from a much larger clone, this may be a read error. This chain uses TRBV28 with TRBJ2-7; D unresolved. From germline, CDR1 is MDHEN and CDR2 SYDVKM. V was cut by 2 bases and J by 1 base, with 12 bases left in between. The CDR3 is 15 residues long. The CDR3 here is CASSLMGFVSYEQYF. The CDR3 DNA reads TGTGCCAGCAGTTTAATGGGATTTGTTTCCTACGAGCAGTACTTC.

This clonotype has a count of ten or more. The V call is TRBV12-3 or TRBV12-4, the J call TRBJ1-3; tentatively, D is TRBD1 (5 bases). Trimming removed 3 bases from V and 0 bases from J, with 12 bases in between. This CDR3 spans 16 amino acids. CDR3 nucleotide sequence: TGTGCCAGCAGTTTTGGAAGACAGTCCTCTGGAAACACCATATATTTT. Translating it yields CASSFGRQSSGNTIYF.

This clonotype has at least ten counts. The chain recombines TRBV12-3 or TRBV12-4 with TRBJ1-3; D not resolved. The CDR3 length is 17 residues. The ends were cut back, 2 bases at V and 0 bases at J, with 14 bases in the middle. The CDR3 DNA reads TGTGCCAGCAGTTTATTTTCCCCGGCTCTCTCTGGAAACACCATATATTTT. Protein sequence: CASSLFSPALSGNTIYF.

In its sample, this clonotype was seen a few times. The J gene is TRBJ2-7, the V gene TRBV11-2, with TRBD1 matching over 8 bases. CDR3 length: 13 amino acids. Losses at the gene ends were 5 bases for V and 5 bases for J; bases not matched to a gene: 5. Germline V gene sequence: CDR1 SGHAT, CDR2 FQNNGV. The CDR3 DNA reads TGTGCCAGCAGCCCATCCAGGGGGCACGAGCAGTACTTC. Protein: CASSPSRGHEQYF.

Ten or more counts support this clonotype. The CDR3: CASSQTPGQGNEKLFF. As DNA, the CDR3 is TGCGCCAGCAGCCAGACCCCGGGACAGGGAAATGAAAAACTGTTTTTT. The V gene is TRBV4-1, the J gene TRBJ1-4, with 9 bases aligning to TRBD1. CDR3 length equals 16 residues. Germline CDR1 is MGHRA and CDR2 is YSYEKL. J lost 5 bases, V lost 3 bases, and 7 bases had no gene match.